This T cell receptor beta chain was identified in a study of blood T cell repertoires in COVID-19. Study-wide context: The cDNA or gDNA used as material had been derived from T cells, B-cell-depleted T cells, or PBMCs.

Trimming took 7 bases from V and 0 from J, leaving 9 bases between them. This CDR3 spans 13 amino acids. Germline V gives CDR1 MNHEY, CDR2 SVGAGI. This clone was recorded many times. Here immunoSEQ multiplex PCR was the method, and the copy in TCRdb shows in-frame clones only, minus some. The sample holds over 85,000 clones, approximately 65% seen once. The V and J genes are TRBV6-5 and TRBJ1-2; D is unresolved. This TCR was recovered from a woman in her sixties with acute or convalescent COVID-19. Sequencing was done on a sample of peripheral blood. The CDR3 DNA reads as TGTGCCAGCAAGAGCATCACTAACTATGGCTACACCTTC. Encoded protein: CASKSITNYGYTF.